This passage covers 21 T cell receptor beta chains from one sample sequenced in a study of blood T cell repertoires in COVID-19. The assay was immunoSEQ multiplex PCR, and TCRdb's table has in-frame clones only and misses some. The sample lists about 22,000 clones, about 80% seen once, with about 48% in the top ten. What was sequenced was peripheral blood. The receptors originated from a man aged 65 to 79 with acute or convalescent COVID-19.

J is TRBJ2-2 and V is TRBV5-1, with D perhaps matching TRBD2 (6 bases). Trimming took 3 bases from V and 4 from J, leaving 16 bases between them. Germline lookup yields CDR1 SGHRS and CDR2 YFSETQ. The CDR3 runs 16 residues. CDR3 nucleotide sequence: TGCGCCAGCAGCTCCCGGTCTCAGCGGGCCACCGGGGAGCTGTTTTTT. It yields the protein CASSSRSQRATGELFF.

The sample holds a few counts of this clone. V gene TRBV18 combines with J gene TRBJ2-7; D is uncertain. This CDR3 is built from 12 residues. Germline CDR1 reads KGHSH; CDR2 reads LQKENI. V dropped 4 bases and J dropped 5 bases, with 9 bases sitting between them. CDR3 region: CASSQGGDEQYF. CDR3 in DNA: TGTGCCAGCTCACAAGGCGGAGACGAGCAGTACTTC. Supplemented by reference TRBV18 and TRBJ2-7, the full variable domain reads NAGVMQNPRHLVRRRGQEARLRCSPMKGHSHVYWYRQLPEEGLKFMVYLQKENIIDESGMPKERFSAEFPKEGPSILRIQQVVRGDSAAYFCASSQGGDEQYFGPGTRLTVT.

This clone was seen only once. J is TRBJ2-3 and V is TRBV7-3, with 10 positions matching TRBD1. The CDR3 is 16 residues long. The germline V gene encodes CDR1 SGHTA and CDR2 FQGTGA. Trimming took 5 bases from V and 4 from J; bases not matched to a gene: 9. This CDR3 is CASSPNRDRGSDTQYF. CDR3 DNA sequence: TGTGCCAGCAGCCCGAACCGGGACAGGGGCTCAGATACGCAGTATTTT.

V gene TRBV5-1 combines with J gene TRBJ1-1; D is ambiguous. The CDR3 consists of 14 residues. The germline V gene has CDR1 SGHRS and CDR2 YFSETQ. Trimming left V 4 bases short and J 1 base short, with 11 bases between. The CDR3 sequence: CASSLLGGNTEAFF. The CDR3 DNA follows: TGCGCCAGCAGCCTGCTTGGAGGGAACACTGAAGCTTTCTTT.

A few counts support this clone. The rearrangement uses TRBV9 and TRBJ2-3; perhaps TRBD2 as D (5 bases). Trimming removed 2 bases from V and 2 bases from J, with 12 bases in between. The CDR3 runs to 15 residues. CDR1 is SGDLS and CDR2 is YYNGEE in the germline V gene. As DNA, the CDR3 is TGTGCCAGCAGCGTCAACAGCGGATACACAGATACGCAGTATTTT. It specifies CASSVNSGYTDTQYF.

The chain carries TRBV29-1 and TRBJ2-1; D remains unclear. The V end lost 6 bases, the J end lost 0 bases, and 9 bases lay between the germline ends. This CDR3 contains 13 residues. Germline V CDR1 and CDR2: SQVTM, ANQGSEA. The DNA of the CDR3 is TGCAGCGTGATGATGAGCTCCTACAATGAGCAGTTCTTC. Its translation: CSVMMSSYNEQFF.

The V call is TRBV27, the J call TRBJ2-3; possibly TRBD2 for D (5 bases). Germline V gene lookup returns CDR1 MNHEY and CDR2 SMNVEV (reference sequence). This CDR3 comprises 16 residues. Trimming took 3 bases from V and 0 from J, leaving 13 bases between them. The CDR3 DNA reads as TGTGCCAGCAGTTTGCAGCCTAGGACTAGCACAGATACGCAGTATTTT. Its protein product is CASSLQPRTSTDTQYF.

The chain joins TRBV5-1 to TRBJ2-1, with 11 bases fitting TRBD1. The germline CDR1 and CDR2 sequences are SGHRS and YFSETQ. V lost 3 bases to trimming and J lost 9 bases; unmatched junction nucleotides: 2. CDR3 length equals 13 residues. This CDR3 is CASSSGTGGEQFF. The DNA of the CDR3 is TGCGCCAGCAGCTCCGGGACAGGGGGTGAGCAGTTCTTC. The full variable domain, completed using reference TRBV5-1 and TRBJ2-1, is KAGVTQTPRYLIKTRGQQVTLSCSPISGHRSVSWYQQTPGQGLQFLFEYFSETQRNKGNFPGRFSGRQFSNSRSEMNVSTLELGDSALYLCASSSGTGGEQFFGPGTRLTVL.

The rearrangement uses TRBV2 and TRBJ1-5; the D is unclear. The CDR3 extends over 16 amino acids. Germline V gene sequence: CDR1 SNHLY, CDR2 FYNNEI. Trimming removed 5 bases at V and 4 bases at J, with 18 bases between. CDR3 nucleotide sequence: TGTGCCAGCAGTTCCCCGGACCGGAGAGGGAATCAGCCCCAGCATTTT. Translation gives CASSSPDRRGNQPQHF.

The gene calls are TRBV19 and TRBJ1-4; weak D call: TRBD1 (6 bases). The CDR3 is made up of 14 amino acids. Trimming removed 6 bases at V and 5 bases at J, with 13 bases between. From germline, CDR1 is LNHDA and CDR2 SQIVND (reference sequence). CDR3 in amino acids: CASSKGQPNEKLFF. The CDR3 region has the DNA TGTGCCAGTAGCAAAGGACAGCCAAATGAAAAACTGTTTTTT.

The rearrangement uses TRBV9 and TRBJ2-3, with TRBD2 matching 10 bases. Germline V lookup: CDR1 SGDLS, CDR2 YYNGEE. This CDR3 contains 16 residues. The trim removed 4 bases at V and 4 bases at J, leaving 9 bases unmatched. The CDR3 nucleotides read TGTGCCAGCAGCTCACGCCAGCGGGGGGGCTCAGATACGCAGTATTTT. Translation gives CASSSRQRGGSDTQYF. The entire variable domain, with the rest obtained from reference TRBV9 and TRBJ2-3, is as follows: DSGVTQTPKHLITATGQRVTLRCSPRSGDLSVYWYQQSLDQGLQFLIQYYNGEERAKGNILERFSAQQFPDLHSELNLSSLELGDSALYFCASSSRQRGGSDTQYFGPGTRLTVL.

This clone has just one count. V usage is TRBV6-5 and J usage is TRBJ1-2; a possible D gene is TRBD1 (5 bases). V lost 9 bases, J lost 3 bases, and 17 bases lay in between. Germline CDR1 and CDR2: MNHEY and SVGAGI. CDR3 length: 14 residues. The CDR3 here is CASSRVGLDYGYTF. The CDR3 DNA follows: TGTGCCAGTTCCAGGGTGGGGCTTGACTATGGCTACACCTTC.

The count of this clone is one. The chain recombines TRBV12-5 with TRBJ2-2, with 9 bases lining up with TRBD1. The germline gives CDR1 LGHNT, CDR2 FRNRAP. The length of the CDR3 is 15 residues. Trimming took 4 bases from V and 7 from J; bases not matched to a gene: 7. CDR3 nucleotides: TGTGCTAGTGGTTCCCTCACAGGGGGCATCGGGGAGCTGTTTTTT. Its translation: CASGSLTGGIGELFF.

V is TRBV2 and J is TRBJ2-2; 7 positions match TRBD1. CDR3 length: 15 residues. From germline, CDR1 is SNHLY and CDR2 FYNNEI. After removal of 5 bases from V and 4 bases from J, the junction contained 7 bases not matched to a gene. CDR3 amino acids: CASSLEGALTGELFF. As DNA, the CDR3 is TGTGCCAGCAGTCTCGAGGGGGCCCTCACCGGGGAGCTGTTTTTT.

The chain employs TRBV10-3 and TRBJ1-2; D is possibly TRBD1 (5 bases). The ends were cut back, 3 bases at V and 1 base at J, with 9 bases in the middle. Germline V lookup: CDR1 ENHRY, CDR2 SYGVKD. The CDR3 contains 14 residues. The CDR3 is CAISEDRLNYGYTF. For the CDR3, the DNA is TGTGCCATCAGTGAAGACAGACTTAACTATGGCTACACCTTC.

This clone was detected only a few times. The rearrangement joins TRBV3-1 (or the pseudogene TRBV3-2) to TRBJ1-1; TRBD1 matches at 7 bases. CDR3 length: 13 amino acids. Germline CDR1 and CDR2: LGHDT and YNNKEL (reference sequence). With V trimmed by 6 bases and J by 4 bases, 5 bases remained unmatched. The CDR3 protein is CASSSTGFTEAFF. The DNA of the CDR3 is TGTGCCAGCAGTTCGACAGGGTTCACTGAAGCTTTCTTT.

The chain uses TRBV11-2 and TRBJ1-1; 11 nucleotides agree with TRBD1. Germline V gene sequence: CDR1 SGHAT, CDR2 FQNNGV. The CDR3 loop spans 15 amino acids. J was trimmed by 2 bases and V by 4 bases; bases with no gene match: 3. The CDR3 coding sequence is TGTGCCAGCAGCTGGACAGGGGGCGGAAACACTGAAGCTTTCTTT. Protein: CASSWTGGGNTEAFF.

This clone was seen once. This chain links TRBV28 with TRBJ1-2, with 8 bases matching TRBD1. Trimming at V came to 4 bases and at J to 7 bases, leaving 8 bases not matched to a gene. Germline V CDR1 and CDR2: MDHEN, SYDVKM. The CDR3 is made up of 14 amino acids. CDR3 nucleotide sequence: TGTGCCAGCAGTTATGGACAGGGAGGTGGTGGCTACACCTTC. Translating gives CASSYGQGGGGYTF.

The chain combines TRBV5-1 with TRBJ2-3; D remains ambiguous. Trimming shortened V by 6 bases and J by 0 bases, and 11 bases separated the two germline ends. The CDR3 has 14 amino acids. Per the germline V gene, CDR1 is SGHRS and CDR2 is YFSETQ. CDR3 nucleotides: TGCGCCAGCACCCCAGGTGCTAGCACAGATACGCAGTATTTT. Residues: CASTPGASTDTQYF.

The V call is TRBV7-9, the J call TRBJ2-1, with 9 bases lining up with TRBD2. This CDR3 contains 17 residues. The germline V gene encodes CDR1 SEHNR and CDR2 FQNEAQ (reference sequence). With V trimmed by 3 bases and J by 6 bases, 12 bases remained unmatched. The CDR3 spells CASSFFAPSGAGNEQFF. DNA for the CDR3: TGTGCCAGCAGCTTTTTCGCCCCTAGCGGGGCTGGCAATGAGCAGTTCTTC.

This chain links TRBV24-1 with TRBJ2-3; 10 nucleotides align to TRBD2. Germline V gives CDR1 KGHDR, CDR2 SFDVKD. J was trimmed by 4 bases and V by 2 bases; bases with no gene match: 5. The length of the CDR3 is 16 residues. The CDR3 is CATSDSGTSVADTQYF. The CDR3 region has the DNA TGTGCCACCAGTGATTCCGGGACTAGCGTTGCAGATACGCAGTATTTT.